These 19 T cell receptor beta chains came from one sample sequenced in a study of T-cell reconstitution after alpha-beta-depleted transplantation in children. Using unique molecular identifiers, the investigators prepared the TCRbeta library. TCRdb analysed the PCR reads with MiXCR anew, one entry per CDR3 protein. Of hundreds of thousands of distinct CDR3 sequences listed, around 15% were seen once; the top ten hold under 30%. This sample comprised PBMCs, mostly from graft donor cells, obtained 360 days after TCRalphabeta/CD19-depleted stem cell transplant. The receptors derive from a boy under two years old who had a stem cell transplant for Wiskott-Aldrich syndrome, so the T cells may come from the graft donor.

There are many counts of this clonotype. This rearrangement joins TRBV7-9 to TRBJ2-1; D may be TRBD1 (6 bases). The CDR3 totals 16 residues. Germline CDR1 and CDR2: SEHNR and FQNEAQ (reference sequence). V dropped 2 bases and J dropped 14 bases, with 25 bases sitting between them. CDR3 protein: CASSLSPGTRPSGKFF. The CDR3 DNA sequence: TGTGCCAGCAGCTTATCTCCCGGGACAAGGCCTAGTGGGAAGTTCTTC.

The rearrangement joins TRBV12-3 or TRBV12-4 to TRBJ2-7; possibly TRBD1 for D (6 bases). The CDR3 has 15 amino acids. Between the trimmed V and J ends, which lost 6 bases and 1 base, there was a span of 16 bases. The CDR3 protein is CASSPRGKGSYEQYF. The CDR3 DNA is TGTGCCAGCAGCCCGAGGGGGAAGGGGTCCTACGAGCAGTACTTC.

The V and J genes are TRBV4-2 and TRBJ2-5; TRBD2 agrees at 13 bases. Per germline, CDR1 LGHNA and CDR2 YNFKEQ. Unmatched junction bases numbered 6, after V lost 1 base and J lost 7 bases. CDR3 length: 16 amino acids. CDR3 loop: CASSQGLAGGLGTQYF. The CDR3, as DNA: TGTGCCAGCAGCCAAGGACTAGCGGGGGGTCTCGGGACCCAGTACTTC.

This clonotype was observed a few times. The V call is TRBV12-3 or TRBV12-4, the J call TRBJ2-2; 8 nucleotides align to TRBD2. V was pared by 7 bases and J by 4 bases, with 8 bases of the junction left unmatched. The CDR3 contains 15 residues. The CDR3 region is CASTPVTSATGELFF. The CDR3 DNA reads TGTGCCAGCACCCCCGTGACTAGCGCCACCGGGGAGCTGTTTTTT.

This rearrangement joins TRBV2 to TRBJ2-4; 7 bases line up with TRBD1. CDR1 is SNHLY, CDR2 FYNNEI, per germline. The CDR3 spans 20 residues. With V trimmed by 2 bases and J by 0 bases, 16 bases remained unmatched. The CDR3 region is CASSEFLTGQILLAKNIQYF. CDR3 DNA sequence: TGTGCCAGCAGTGAATTTCTCACGGGACAGATATTACTAGCCAAAAACATTCAGTACTTC.

J is TRBJ1-6 and V is TRBV5-1; D is undetermined. The germline CDR1 and CDR2 sequences are SGHRS and YFSETQ. The CDR3 spans 14 residues. V lost 0 bases and J 7 bases, leaving 8 bases between the germline ends. The CDR3 here is CASSLGVSNSPLHF. The CDR3 DNA follows: TGCGCCAGCAGCTTGGGGGTATCGAATTCACCCCTCCACTTT.

This clonotype was seen a few times. The chain carries TRBV29-1 and TRBJ2-3; 8 bases line up with TRBD1. Trimming took 5 bases from V and 2 from J; bases not matched to a gene: 12. Germline lookup yields CDR1 SQVTM and CDR2 ANQGSEA. CDR3 size: 16 residues. The CDR3 nucleotides read TGCAGCGTTCAAACCCCAGTTCAGGGGGCCACAGATACGCAGTATTTT. Translated, it gives CSVQTPVQGATDTQYF.

This clonotype was counted a few times. This CDR3 reads CSAPSPLIYNEQFF. The CDR3 DNA is TGCAGTGCCCCTAGCCCGTTGATTTACAATGAGCAGTTCTTC. V gene TRBV20-1 combines with J gene TRBJ2-1; D possibly corresponds to TRBD2 (5 bases). The CDR3 contains 14 residues. Trimming cost V 6 bases and J 4 bases, with 16 bases left between them. The V gene's germline CDR1 is DFQATT and CDR2 SNEGSKA (reference sequence).

This clonotype has more than one count but fewer than ten. The chain is built from TRBV20-1 and TRBJ2-5, with 7 bases that match TRBD1. CDR1 and CDR2 (germline): DFQATT, SNEGSKA (reference sequence). Germline trimming cut 3 bases from V and 4 bases from J; bases unmatched to any gene: 5. The CDR3 runs to 13 residues. The CDR3 loop is CSARETGIETQYF. The CDR3 DNA reads as TGCAGTGCTAGGGAGACAGGGATAGAGACCCAGTACTTC.

This chain connects TRBV7-2 to TRBJ2-1; 7 bases fit TRBD1. The CDR3 loop spans 15 amino acids. CDR1 SGHTA and CDR2 FQGNSA come from the germline V gene. The V and J ends lost 0 bases and 3 bases, in that order; junction bases with no gene match: 2. The CDR3 reads CASSLAGTVYNEQFF. CDR3 coding DNA: TGTGCCAGCAGCTTAGCCGGGACAGTCTACAATGAGCAGTTCTTC. The variable domain in full, with the rest retrieved from reference TRBV7-2 and TRBJ2-1, is GAGVSQSPSNKVTEKGKDVELRCDPISGHTALYWYRQSLGQGLEFLIYFQGNSAPDKSGLPSDRFSAERTGGSVSTLTIQRTQQEDSAVYLCASSLAGTVYNEQFFGPGTRLTVL.

A few counts support this clonotype. V is TRBV12-3 or TRBV12-4 and J is TRBJ2-7, with 10 positions matching TRBD2. Trimming at V came to 6 bases and at J to 4 bases, leaving 6 bases not matched to a gene. The CDR3 has 14 residues. The CDR3: CASSQLAGVYEQYF. CDR3 coding DNA: TGTGCCAGCAGCCAGCTAGCGGGAGTATACGAGCAGTACTTC.

This clonotype was seen only a few times. The V and J genes are TRBV5-1 and TRBJ1-4; the D gene is possibly TRBD1 (5 bases). Trimming left V 5 bases short and J 7 bases short, with 15 bases between. CDR1 is SGHRS and CDR2 is YFSETQ in the germline V gene. The CDR3 is 14 residues long. The CDR3: CASSQGVGREKLFF. For the CDR3, the DNA is TGCGCCAGCAGTCAGGGTGTTGGTCGTGAAAAACTGTTTTTT.

CDR3 sequence reads: CAISEPAYEQYF. CDR3 in DNA: TGTGCCATCAGTGAGCCCGCCTACGAGCAGTACTTC. The chain joins TRBV10-3 to TRBJ2-7, with D unresolved. The CDR3 runs to 12 residues. CDR1 and CDR2 from the germline V gene are ENHRY and SYGVKD. V lost 2 bases and J lost 2, with 4 bases in between.

This clonotype was counted a few times. V is TRBV6-1 and J is TRBJ1-1, with D hard to call. Per germline, CDR1 MNHNS and CDR2 SASEGT. This CDR3 has 13 amino acids. V was shortened by 7 bases and J by 1 base, with 10 bases between the two germline ends. The CDR3, as DNA: TGTGCCAGCAACTATGGACGGAACACTGAAGCTTTCTTT. Translation: CASNYGRNTEAFF.

This clonotype was picked up a small number of times. The chain joins TRBV12-3 or TRBV12-4 to TRBJ2-3; weak D call: TRBD1 (6 bases). V lost 3 bases to trimming and J lost 7 bases, with 17 bases between them. This CDR3 comprises 15 residues. The CDR3: CASSFNQGSLYTQYF. Here the CDR3 DNA reads TGTGCCAGCAGTTTCAATCAGGGGTCGCTCTATACGCAGTATTTT.

This clonotype turned up a few times. This CDR3 is CATSRDTLRYGYTF. The CDR3 nucleotides are TGTGCCACCAGCAGAGATACACTTCGCTATGGCTACACCTTC. The rearrangement joins TRBV15 to TRBJ1-2; no reliable D call. Germline V lookup: CDR1 LNHNV, CDR2 YYDKDF (reference sequence). Trimming cost V 0 bases and J 4 bases, with 9 bases left between them. This CDR3 spans 14 amino acids.

V is TRBV18 and J is TRBJ2-5; 7 bases are shared with TRBD1. The CDR3 spans 14 residues. Germline V gives CDR1 KGHSH, CDR2 LQKENI. Germline trimming cut 3 bases from V and 4 bases from J; bases unmatched to any gene: 5. This chain's CDR3 is CASSPTSGGETQYF. The DNA for the CDR3 is TGTGCCAGCTCACCTACCTCAGGGGGAGAGACCCAGTACTTC. The variable domain in full, completed from reference TRBV18 and TRBJ2-5, reads NAGVMQNPRHLVRRRGQEARLRCSPMKGHSHVYWYRQLPEEGLKFMVYLQKENIIDESGMPKERFSAEFPKEGPSILRIQQVVRGDSAAYFCASSPTSGGETQYFGPGTRLLVL.

DNA for the CDR3: TGCGCCAGCAGCTTGCGGGCTAGCGGGGGTGATACGCAGTATTTT. Translating it yields CASSLRASGGDTQYF. The chain employs TRBV5-1 and TRBJ2-3, with 10 positions matching TRBD2. The CDR3 has 15 amino acids. Trimming removed 1 base from V and 6 bases from J; junction bases left unmatched: 5. The germline V gene encodes CDR1 SGHRS and CDR2 YFSETQ.

This clonotype was counted a few times. The V gene is TRBV7-9, the J gene TRBJ2-1, with TRBD2 identical over 7 bases. V gave up 5 bases and J gave up 8 bases; unmatched junction bases: 6. CDR1 is SEHNR, CDR2 FQNEAQ, per germline (reference sequence). The CDR3 runs 13 residues. Here the CDR3 DNA reads TGTGCCAGCAGCATCACTAGCGATCATGAGCAGTTCTTC. Its translation is CASSITSDHEQFF.